A selection of T cell receptor beta chains follows, all from one sample in a study of blood T cell repertoires in COVID-19. Data came from immunoSEQ multiplex PCR; TCRdb stores just in-frame clones and leaves some out. The data show about 60,000 clones, 75% to 90% seen once. Sequencing input: peripheral blood. The receptors derive from a woman aged 60 to 75 with active COVID-19. The conserved cysteine and the conserved F or W are not part of the CDR3 here. D genes are given only for firm matches. Some rows have no size entry. The others give once, few or many, or a class for an expanded clone.

V gene: TRBV7-2; D gene: NA; clone size: NA; CDR3 protein: ASSMSGAYEQY
V gene: TRBV11-2; D gene: NA; clone size: NA; CDR3 protein: ASSLDRGDTQY
V gene: TRBV3-1/TRBV3-2; D gene: TRBD1; clone size: NA; CDR3 protein: ASSQQGQIYQH
V gene: TRBV29-1; D gene: TRBD1; clone size: NA; CDR3 protein: SVEGTGGSEQY
V gene: TRBV7-2; D gene: NA; clone size: NA; CDR3 protein: ASSQQAGNQPQH
V gene: TRBV24-1; D gene: TRBD1; clone size: NA; CDR3 protein: ATSDPRQGRTDTQY
V gene: TRBV5-4; D gene: NA; clone size: NA; CDR3 protein: ASSDIGGGEQY
V gene: TRBV4-2; D gene: TRBD2; clone size: few; CDR3 protein: ASSQVGLAGASSGANVLT
V gene: TRBV12-3/TRBV12-4; D gene: TRBD1; clone size: NA; CDR3 protein: ASRTGAIGPQH
V gene: TRBV6-1; D gene: NA; clone size: NA; CDR3 protein: ASSSTDSYEQY
V gene: TRBV6-5; D gene: TRBD1; clone size: few; CDR3 protein: AIGTGADQETQY
V gene: TRBV4-1; D gene: NA; clone size: NA; CDR3 protein: ASSQGPPGAISLEKLF
V gene: TRBV30; D gene: TRBD2; clone size: NA; CDR3 protein: AWRLAGGNEQY
V gene: TRBV12-3/TRBV12-4; D gene: TRBD2; clone size: NA; CDR3 protein: ASSSGLAGQY
V gene: TRBV6-1; D gene: TRBD1; clone size: NA; CDR3 protein: ASSDRGIDNSPLH
V gene: TRBV5-4; D gene: NA; clone size: NA; CDR3 protein: ASSQSNSLTDTQY
V gene: TRBV6-1; D gene: NA; clone size: NA; CDR3 protein: ASSELLVGGGFPGEQF
V gene: TRBV9; D gene: TRBD2; clone size: NA; CDR3 protein: ASSVLAGRYNEQF
V gene: TRBV4-3; D gene: TRBD2; clone size: NA; CDR3 protein: ASSQEGLAAYEQY
V gene: TRBV6-5; D gene: NA; clone size: NA; CDR3 protein: ASSLGQYNEQF
V gene: TRBV24-1; D gene: NA; clone size: NA; CDR3 protein: ATSATGYGYT
V gene: TRBV6-5; D gene: TRBD1; clone size: NA; CDR3 protein: AGEGQGSTDTQY
V gene: TRBV11-2; D gene: TRBD2; clone size: NA; CDR3 protein: ASSLIGGRETQY
V gene: TRBV6-5; D gene: TRBD2; clone size: NA; CDR3 protein: ASSYNSGGFEF
V gene: TRBV5-4; D gene: TRBD1; clone size: once; CDR3 protein: ASSLGGGQGAYEQY
V gene: TRBV9; D gene: NA; clone size: NA; CDR3 protein: ASSVTGRGQPQH
V gene: TRBV18; D gene: NA; clone size: NA; CDR3 protein: ASSPLSGRSGDYGYT
V gene: TRBV19; D gene: NA; clone size: NA; CDR3 protein: ASSPTRPAYEQY
V gene: TRBV4-3; D gene: TRBD1; clone size: few; CDR3 protein: ASSLGTGDFTLH
V gene: TRBV19; D gene: NA; clone size: NA; CDR3 protein: ASSRRENYGYT
V gene: TRBV5-1; D gene: NA; clone size: NA; CDR3 protein: ASAPGLYNTGELF
V gene: TRBV2; D gene: NA; clone size: NA; CDR3 protein: ASRALRARRVLSTDTQY
V gene: TRBV9; D gene: TRBD1; clone size: NA; CDR3 protein: ASSPGGTVNEKLF
V gene: TRBV25-1; D gene: TRBD1; clone size: NA; CDR3 protein: ASSEFGGTGADGYT
V gene: TRBV4-1; D gene: NA; clone size: NA; CDR3 protein: ASSQGYRASAQH
V gene: TRBV7-9; D gene: NA; clone size: once; CDR3 protein: ASSLRFETQY
V gene: TRBV10-1; D gene: TRBD2; clone size: NA; CDR3 protein: ASSEAGGLF
V gene: TRBV12-3/TRBV12-4; D gene: NA; clone size: NA; CDR3 protein: ASSWRGNTEAF
V gene: TRBV7-2; D gene: NA; clone size: NA; CDR3 protein: ASSLDIAPGTQY
V gene: TRBV11-1; D gene: NA; clone size: NA; CDR3 protein: ASSPGQSIAKNIQY